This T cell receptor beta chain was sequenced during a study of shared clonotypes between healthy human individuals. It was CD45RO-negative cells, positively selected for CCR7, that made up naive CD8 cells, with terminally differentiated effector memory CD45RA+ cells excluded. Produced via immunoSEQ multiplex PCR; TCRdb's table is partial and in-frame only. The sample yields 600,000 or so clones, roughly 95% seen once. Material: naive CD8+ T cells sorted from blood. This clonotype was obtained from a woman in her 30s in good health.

The CDR3 region has the DNA TGTGCCACCAGCAACACCGCGGTTGGCACAGATACGCAGTATTTT. Translated, it gives CATSNTAVGTDTQYF. The chain joins TRBV15 to TRBJ2-3; D not resolved. This CDR3 region has 15 residues. Germline V gives CDR1 LNHNV, CDR2 YYDKDF (reference sequence). Deletions cut 4 bases from V and 1 base from J, with 12 bases between.